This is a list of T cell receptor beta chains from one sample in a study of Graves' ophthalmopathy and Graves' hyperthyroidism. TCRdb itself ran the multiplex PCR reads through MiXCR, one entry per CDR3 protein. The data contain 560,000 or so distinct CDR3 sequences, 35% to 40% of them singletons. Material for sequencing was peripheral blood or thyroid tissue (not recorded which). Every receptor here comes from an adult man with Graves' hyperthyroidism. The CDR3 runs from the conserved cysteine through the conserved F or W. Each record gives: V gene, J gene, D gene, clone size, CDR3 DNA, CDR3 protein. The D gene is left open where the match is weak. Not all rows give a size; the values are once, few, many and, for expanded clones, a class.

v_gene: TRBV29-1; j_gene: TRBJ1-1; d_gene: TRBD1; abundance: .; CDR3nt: TGCAGTTTCGGGACAGGGGGTGGGGCTGAAGCTTTCTTT; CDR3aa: CSFGTGGGAEAFF
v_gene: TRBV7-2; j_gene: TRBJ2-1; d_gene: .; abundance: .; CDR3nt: TGTGCCAGCAGCTTAGTGATGAATGAGCAGTTCTTC; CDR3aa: CASSLVMNEQFF
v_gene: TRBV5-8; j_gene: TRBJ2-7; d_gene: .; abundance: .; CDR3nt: TGTGCCAGCAGCTTGGTCGGTAACTCCTACGAGCAGTACTTC; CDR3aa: CASSLVGNSYEQYF
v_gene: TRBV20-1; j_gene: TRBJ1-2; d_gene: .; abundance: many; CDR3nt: TGCAGTGCTAGATCGGACATCGGACTCTATGGCTACACCTTC; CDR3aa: CSARSDIGLYGYTF
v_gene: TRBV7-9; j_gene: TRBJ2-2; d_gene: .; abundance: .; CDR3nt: TGTGCCAGCGAAGGCGGGACAGATCCGGAGCTGTTTTTT; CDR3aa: CASEGGTDPELFF
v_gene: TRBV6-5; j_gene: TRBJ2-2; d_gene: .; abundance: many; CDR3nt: TGTGCCTCCTCGCCCCGATACACCGGGGAGCTGTTTTTT; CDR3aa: CASSPRYTGELFF
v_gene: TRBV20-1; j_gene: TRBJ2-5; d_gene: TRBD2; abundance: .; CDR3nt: TGCAGTGCCGCTAGCGGATACGGGGGGCAAGAGACCCAGTACTTC; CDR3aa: CSAASGYGGQETQYF
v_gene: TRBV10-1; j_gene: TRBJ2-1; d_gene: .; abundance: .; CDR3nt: TGCGCCAGCAGTGAGGGGAGCGGAGGCGGGGATGAGCAGTTCTTC; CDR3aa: CASSEGSGGGDEQFF
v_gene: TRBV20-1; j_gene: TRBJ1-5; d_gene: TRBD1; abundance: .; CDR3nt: TGCAGTGCACTCCCGGGACAGGGGTATAGCAATCAGCCCCAGCATTTT; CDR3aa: CSALPGQGYSNQPQHF
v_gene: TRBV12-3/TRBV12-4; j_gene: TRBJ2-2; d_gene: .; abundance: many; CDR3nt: TGTGCCAGCAGTTTCGGAGGGTCGAACACCGGGGAGCTGTTTTTT; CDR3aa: CASSFGGSNTGELFF
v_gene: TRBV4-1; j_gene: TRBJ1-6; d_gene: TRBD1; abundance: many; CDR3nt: TGCGCCAGCAGCCATCTCAAGGGGACAGGGGTCGGTTCACCCCTCCACTTT; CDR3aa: CASSHLKGTGVGSPLHF
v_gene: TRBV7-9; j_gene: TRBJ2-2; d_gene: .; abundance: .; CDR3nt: TGTGCCAGCAGCTTAGCGGGGCGGGGTAGCACCGGGGAGCTGTTTTTT; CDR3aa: CASSLAGRGSTGELFF
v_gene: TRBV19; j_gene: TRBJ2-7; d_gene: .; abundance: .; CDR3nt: TGTGCCAGTAGTATGAACAGCTACGAGCAGTACTTC; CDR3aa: CASSMNSYEQYF
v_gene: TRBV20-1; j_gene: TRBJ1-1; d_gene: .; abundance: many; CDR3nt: TGCAGTGCTAGAGATATCGTTCCAGGGATGAACACTGAAGCTTTCTTT; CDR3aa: CSARDIVPGMNTEAFF
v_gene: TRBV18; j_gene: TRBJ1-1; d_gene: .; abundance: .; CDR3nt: TGTGCCAGCTCACCAAGACGGCAGGGAAGCACTGAAGCTTTCTTT; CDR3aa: CASSPRRQGSTEAFF
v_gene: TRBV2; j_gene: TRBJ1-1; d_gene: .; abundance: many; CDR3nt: TGTGCCAGCGTCCGGGGCCAAGATGGGAACACTGAAGCTTTCTTT; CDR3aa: CASVRGQDGNTEAFF
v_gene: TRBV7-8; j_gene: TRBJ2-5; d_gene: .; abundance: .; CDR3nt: TGTGCCAGCAGCCAAGACGGTGCAGCGGAGACCCAGTACTTC; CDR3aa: CASSQDGAAETQYF
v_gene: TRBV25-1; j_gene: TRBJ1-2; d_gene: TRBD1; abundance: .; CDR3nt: TGTGCCTGGAGACTTGACAGGGCCGGCGGCTACACCTTC; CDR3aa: CAWRLDRAGGYTF
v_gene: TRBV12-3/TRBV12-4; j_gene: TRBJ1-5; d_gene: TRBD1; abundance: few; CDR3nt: TGTGCCAGCAGTATCCGACAGGGAACCAGCAATCAGCCCCAGCATTTT; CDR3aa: CASSIRQGTSNQPQHF
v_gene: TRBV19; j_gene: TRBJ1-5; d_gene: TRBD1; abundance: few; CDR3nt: TGTGCCAGTAGTATAGGGGACAGGGCCGGCAATCAGCCCCAGCATTTT; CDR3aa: CASSIGDRAGNQPQHF
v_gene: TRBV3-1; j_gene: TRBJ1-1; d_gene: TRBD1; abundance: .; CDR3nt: TGTGCCAGCAGCCCGGGACAGGGGTATGAAGGGGACACTGAAGCTTTCTTT; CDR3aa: CASSPGQGYEGDTEAFF
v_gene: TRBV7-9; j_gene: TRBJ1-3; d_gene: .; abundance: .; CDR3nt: TGTGCCAGCAGCTCCGCGGGGGCTGGAAACACCATATATTTT; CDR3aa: CASSSAGAGNTIYF
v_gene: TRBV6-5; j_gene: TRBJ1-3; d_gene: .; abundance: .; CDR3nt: TGTGCCAGCAGTTTATCAGCGGGACTTCTTGGAAACACCATATATTTT; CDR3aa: CASSLSAGLLGNTIYF
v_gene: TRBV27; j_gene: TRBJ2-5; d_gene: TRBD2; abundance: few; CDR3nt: TGTGCCAGCAGTTTACTCGGTCTAGCGGGACAAGAGACCCAGTACTTC; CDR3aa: CASSLLGLAGQETQYF